The entry below gives a single T cell receptor (beta chain) sequence along with its context. TCRdb re-called the RT-PCR reads through MiXCR, storing one row per CDR3 protein. The sample shows more than 550,000 distinct CDR3 sequences, 14% of them seen only once. Per the germline V gene, CDR1 is SGHTA and CDR2 is FQGNSA. V was clipped by 4 bases and J by 8 bases; unmatched bases: 8. The CDR3 has 15 residues. The chain is built from TRBV7-2 and TRBJ2-4; 10 nucleotides align to TRBD1. The sequence was collected from a female donor in good health, serving as a healthy control. The sample taken for sequencing was memory CD4+ T cells from blood. This CDR3 reads CASSSSGTGVDIQYF. CDR3 bases: TGTGCCAGCAGCTCATCCGGGACAGGGGTTGACATTCAGTACTTC.